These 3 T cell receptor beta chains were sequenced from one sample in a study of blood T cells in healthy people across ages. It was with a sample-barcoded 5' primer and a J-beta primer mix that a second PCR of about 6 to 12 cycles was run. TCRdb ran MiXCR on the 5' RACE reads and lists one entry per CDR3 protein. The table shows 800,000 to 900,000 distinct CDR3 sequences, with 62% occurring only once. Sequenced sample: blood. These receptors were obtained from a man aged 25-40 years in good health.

The CDR3 DNA reads TGCAGCGTTGAAGATCGGGGGGGCCCAGATACGCAGTATTTT. Its translation is CSVEDRGGPDTQYF. This chain connects TRBV29-1 to TRBJ2-3; 8 nucleotides match TRBD2. The CDR3 totals 14 residues. In germline, CDR1 is SQVTM, CDR2 ANQGSEA. J lost 4 bases, V lost 0 bases, and 3 bases had no gene match.

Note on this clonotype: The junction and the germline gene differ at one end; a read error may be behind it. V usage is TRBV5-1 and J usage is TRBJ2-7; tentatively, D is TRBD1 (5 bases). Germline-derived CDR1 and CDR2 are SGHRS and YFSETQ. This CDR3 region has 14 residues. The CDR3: CASSLGGQGYEQNF. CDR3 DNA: TGCGCCAGCAGCTTGGGCGGACAAGGCTACGAGCAGAACTTC.

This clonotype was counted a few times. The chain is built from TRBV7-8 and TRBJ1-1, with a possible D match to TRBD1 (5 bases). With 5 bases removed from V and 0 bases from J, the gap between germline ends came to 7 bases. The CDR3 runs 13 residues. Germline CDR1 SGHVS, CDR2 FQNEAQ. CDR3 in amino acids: CASSRTMNTEAFF. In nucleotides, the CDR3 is TGTGCCAGCAGCCGGACAATGAACACTGAAGCTTTCTTT. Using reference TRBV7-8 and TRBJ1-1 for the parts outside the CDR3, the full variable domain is GAGVSQSPRYKVAKRGQDVALRCDPISGHVSLFWYQQALGQGPEFLTYFQNEAQLDKSGLPSDRFFAERPEGSVSTLKIQRTQQEDSAVYLCASSRTMNTEAFFGQGTRLTVV.